Listed here are 8 T cell receptor beta chains from one sample, sequenced in a study of blood T cell repertoires in COVID-19. The protocol was immunoSEQ multiplex PCR, while the TCRdb copy is restricted to in-frame clones and leaves out a portion. The sample has approximately 220,000 clones; roughly four fifths are singletons. Sequencing was done on a sample of PBMCs or T cells enriched from blood (not recorded which). The receptors come from a woman aged 40-49 years with acute COVID-19.

The J gene is TRBJ2-3, the V gene TRBV2, with 11 positions matching TRBD2. The CDR3 sequence is 14 residues long. Trimming removed 7 bases from V and 4 bases from J; junction bases left unmatched: 4. Germline CDR1 SNHLY, CDR2 FYNNEI. The CDR3, as DNA: TGTGCCAGCAAGGATAGCGGGGGGGCAGATACGCAGTATTTT. Amino acids: CASKDSGGADTQYF.

The CDR3 coding sequence is TGTGCCAGCAGCCCGTGGACAGGGACTGGCTACACCTTC. Its translation is CASSPWTGTGYTF. The chain links TRBV5-6 to TRBJ1-2; 8 bases are shared with TRBD1. The germline V gene encodes CDR1 SGHDT and CDR2 YYEEEE. The trim removed 4 bases at V and 7 bases at J, leaving 6 bases unmatched. This CDR3 spans 13 amino acids.

This chain links TRBV10-2 with TRBJ2-7; TRBD1 agrees at 9 bases. Germline V gene lookup returns CDR1 WSHSY and CDR2 SAAADI. This CDR3 has 13 amino acids. With 5 bases clipped from V and 6 bases from J, the junction kept 5 bases outside the gene matches. Here the CDR3 reads CASSLGQGREQYF. In DNA form, the CDR3 reads TGCGCCAGCAGTTTGGGACAGGGACGCGAGCAGTACTTC.

The J gene is TRBJ2-7, the V gene TRBV5-1, with 12 bases lining up with TRBD2. CDR1 and CDR2 from the germline V gene are SGHRS and YFSETQ. V lost 2 bases and J lost 3; bases outside the gene matches: 3. CDR3 length equals 15 residues. The CDR3 coding sequence is TGCGCCAGCAGCTTCGCTAGCGGGGGGGACTACGAGCAGTACTTC. Translated, it gives CASSFASGGDYEQYF.

The V gene is TRBV5-8, the J gene TRBJ1-5; no clear D gene. Germline V gives CDR1 SGHTS, CDR2 YDEGEE. V was shortened by 1 base and J by 2 bases, with 4 bases between the two germline ends. The CDR3 runs to 13 residues. The CDR3 bases are TGTGCCAGCAGCTTGTTAGGCAATCAGCCCCAGCATTTT. Its translation: CASSLLGNQPQHF.

V is TRBV5-1 and J is TRBJ2-4; possible D gene TRBD2, 6 bases. Looked up from germline, CDR1 is SGHRS and CDR2 is YFSETQ. V lost 0 bases, J lost 3 bases, and 10 bases lay in between. This CDR3 has 15 amino acids. CDR3 in amino acids: CASSLAVRGKNIQYF. The CDR3 DNA reads as TGCGCCAGCAGCTTGGCGGTGCGGGGCAAAAACATTCAGTACTTC.

The chain recombines TRBV11-2 with TRBJ1-2; TRBD1 might be the D (6 bases). Germline V CDR1 and CDR2: SGHAT, FQNNGV. V was pared by 4 bases and J by 6 bases, with 15 bases between. The CDR3 contains 14 residues. The CDR3 is CASSSIRTVHGYTF. As DNA, the CDR3 is TGTGCCAGCAGCTCCATACGGACAGTCCATGGCTACACCTTC.

The chain joins TRBV2 to TRBJ2-7; D gene ambiguous. Germline V gene lookup returns CDR1 SNHLY and CDR2 FYNNEI. Trimming shortened V by 8 bases and J by 0 bases, and 8 bases separated the two germline ends. CDR3 length equals 12 residues. CDR3: CASEVRSYEQYF. CDR3 coding DNA: TGTGCCAGCGAGGTGCGCTCCTACGAGCAGTACTTC.